This T cell receptor (beta chain) was retrieved from a study of control samples from healthy donors and cancer patients. V lost 0 bases and J 0 bases, leaving 5 bases between the germline ends. Germline V gene data show CDR1 as LNHNV and CDR2 as YYDKDF (reference sequence). The CDR3 has 14 residues. TCRdb keeps only in-frame clones here, not all; method: immunoSEQ multiplex PCR. Of around 68,000 clones in the sample, 65% to 85% were seen once. This chain uses TRBV15 with TRBJ1-1; D is undetermined. This TCR came from a man between 60 and 75 years old in good health. Sequencing was done on a sample of blood. CDR3 region: CATSRDFLNTEAFF. The CDR3 nucleotides are TGTGCCACCAGCAGAGATTTCCTGAACACTGAAGCTTTCTTT.